The next 10 T cell receptor beta chains were all read from a single sample in a study of cytomegalovirus exposure and HLA in healthy donors. Both 60 Vbeta primers and 13 Jbeta primers went into the PCR. Libraries were prepared by immunoSEQ multiplex PCR; TCRdb keeps only in-frame clonotypes and omits some of them. The repertoire has under 150,000 clones, around 80% of them found once; the top ten carry 2.7%. The sequencing input was PBMCs. Receptors originate from a boy younger than 10 in good health and CMV-seronegative.

CDR3 region: CASTEGRVYNEQFF. CDR3 DNA sequence: TGTGCCTCCACGGAGGGCAGGGTCTACAATGAGCAGTTCTTC. The chain has TRBV2 and TRBJ2-1, with D perhaps TRBD2 (6 bases). Germline V gives CDR1 SNHLY, CDR2 FYNNEI. Trimming removed 11 bases at V and 3 bases at J, with 17 bases between. The CDR3 extends over 14 amino acids.

The J gene is TRBJ1-1, the V gene TRBV11-2; 12 nucleotides match TRBD1. This CDR3 has 18 residues. V gave up 5 bases and J gave up 0 bases; unmatched junction bases: 10. Germline CDR1 and CDR2: SGHAT and FQNNGV. The CDR3 region is CASSPGGQGAGMNTEAFF. The CDR3 DNA follows: TGTGCCAGCAGCCCGGGGGGACAGGGGGCAGGGATGAACACTGAAGCTTTCTTT.

The chain uses TRBV27 and TRBJ2-7, with no clear D. The germline CDR1 and CDR2 sequences are MNHEY and SMNVEV (reference sequence). The CDR3 has 15 residues. V was pared by 5 bases and J by 2 bases, with 16 bases between. This CDR3 is CASSTPLGPTYEQYF. CDR3 sequence (DNA): TGTGCCAGCAGTACTCCGCTAGGCCCAACCTACGAGCAGTACTTC.

The chain combines TRBV7-6 with TRBJ1-1; a weak D match, TRBD1 (5 bases). The CDR3 is 14 amino acids. Per germline, CDR1 SGHVS and CDR2 FNYEAQ. The V and J ends lost 5 bases and 3 bases respectively, with 13 bases between them. The CDR3 loop is CASSATREDTEAFF. Here the CDR3 DNA reads TGTGCCAGCAGCGCCACCAGGGAGGACACTGAAGCTTTCTTT.

This clone occurred once. The chain recombines TRBV7-8 with TRBJ1-3; the D is unclear. Germline loops: CDR1 SGHVS, CDR2 FQNEAQ. This CDR3 region has 15 residues. Trimming cost V 2 bases and J 0 bases, with 8 bases left between them. CDR3 loop: CASSLQVSSGNTIYF. Here the CDR3 DNA reads TGTGCCAGCAGCTTACAGGTTTCCTCTGGAAACACCATATATTTT.

The chain couples TRBV4-1 to TRBJ1-2; TRBD1 might be the D (6 bases). This CDR3 region has 15 residues. The germline CDR1 and CDR2 sequences are MGHRA and YSYEKL. The V gene lost 0 bases and the J gene lost 4 bases, with 12 bases spanning the gap. CDR3 nucleotides: TGCGCCAGCAGCCAAGATAGGACAGTCCCCTATGGCTACACCTTC. This codes for CASSQDRTVPYGYTF.

This clone was seen just once. The chain carries TRBV19 and TRBJ1-5, with 11 bases fitting TRBD1. The CDR3 loop spans 16 amino acids. V gave up 4 bases and J gave up 6 bases; unmatched junction bases: 8. Per the germline V gene, CDR1 is LNHDA and CDR2 is SQIVND (reference sequence). CDR3 loop: CASSNRDRGVFQPQHF. The CDR3 DNA reads TGTGCCAGTAGTAACCGGGACAGGGGGGTTTTTCAGCCCCAGCATTTT.

This rearrangement joins TRBV6-4 to TRBJ1-4, with D unclear. This CDR3 region has 15 residues. Germline-derived CDR1 and CDR2 are MRHNA and SNTAGT. Trimming pared 6 bases from V and 7 bases from J, leaving 18 bases between. In DNA form, the CDR3 reads TGTGCCAGCAGGGCAGGAGCCTCCGAGGGTGAAAAACTGTTTTTT. This translates into CASRAGASEGEKLFF.

The chain employs TRBV11-3 and TRBJ2-2; 7 bases fit TRBD1. CDR1 and CDR2 from the germline V gene are SGHNT and YENEEA. V dropped 5 bases and J dropped 4; count of bases not matched to a gene: 10. CDR3 size: 16 residues. The CDR3 here is CASSIRTGLITGELFF. For the CDR3, the DNA is TGTGCCAGCAGCATAAGGACAGGCCTGATCACCGGGGAGCTGTTTTTT.

The chain is built from TRBV6-5 and TRBJ2-5; perhaps TRBD2 as D (6 bases). Germline assignment: CDR1 MNHEY and CDR2 SVGAGI. This CDR3 comprises 16 residues. Trimming shortened V by 4 bases and J by 1 base, and 16 bases separated the two germline ends. The CDR3 bases are TGTGCCAGCAGTTCCCCGTTGACGCGGGGCCAAGAGACCCAGTACTTC. As protein: CASSSPLTRGQETQYF.